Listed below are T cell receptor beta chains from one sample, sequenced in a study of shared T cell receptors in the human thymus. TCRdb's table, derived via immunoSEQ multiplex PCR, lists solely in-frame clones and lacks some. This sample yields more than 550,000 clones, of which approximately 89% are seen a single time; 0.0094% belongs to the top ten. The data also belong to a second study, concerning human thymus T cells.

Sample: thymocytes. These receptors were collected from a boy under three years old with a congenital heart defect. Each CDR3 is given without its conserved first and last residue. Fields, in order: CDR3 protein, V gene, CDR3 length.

ASSLRTGSTSGANVLT	TRBV7-9	16
ASSITGDTQY	TRBV19	10
ASSLRAGLREQY	TRBV11-2	12
ASSLQASYEQY	TRBV5-6	11
ASRRLYRGVLVSNQPQH	TRBV23-1	17
ASSLDYNNEQF	TRBV5-5	11
SVDLLRQGANYNEQF	TRBV29-1	15
ASGSTEGEF	TRBV10-1	9
ASSLGLAGVGRNNEQF	TRBV28	16
ASSLDSPSGGRYTQY	TRBV5-1	15
ASSLHMGTPGEKLF	TRBV5-5	14
ASRTGGMNTEAF	TRBV27	12
ASSEAPYLGQGGYEQY	TRBV6-1	16
ASSFKEGTHPNTGELF	TRBV7-9	16
ASRRNRVPDTQY	TRBV6-5	12
ASSSGTANQPQH	TRBV28	12
ASSLRDSPYEQY	TRBV25-1	12
ASSPQGFYYGYT	TRBV7-9	12
ASSQVGRNYEQY	TRBV19	12
ASSPHEGTSGYTGELF	TRBV18	16
ASSQGGFSYEQY	TRBV4-3	12
ASSFRTSGGSEVKQY	TRBV7-3	15
ASMSGSPYEQY	TRBV28	11
ATSRGTPTTRASYNEQF	TRBV15	17
ASSEGAAGLPQTQY	TRBV10-1	14
ASSSPGQGHEQY	TRBV7-9	12
ASSSKGTSGFSTDTQY	TRBV5-1	16
AWSPSGRLPPSTDTQY	TRBV30	16
ASSTHQREGIDTQY	TRBV27	14
ASSYGREEY	TRBV6-5	9
ASSAPPTVSHGTNEKLF	TRBV7-9	17
ASSQEPGLAGAGAYEQY	TRBV4-3	17
SVQPHRVQETQY	TRBV29-1	12
ASSYITGTNTGELF	TRBV6-5	14
ASSYRGNQPQH	TRBV6-5	11
ASSFLAASYNEQF	TRBV6-5	13
ASSKGAPNTEAF	TRBV21-1	12
ASSYRGQGDAEAF	TRBV6-5	13
ASSWGNGLAAPYEQY	TRBV5-1	15
ASSPHQGQGDEQY	TRBV7-9	13
EKNIKGGTDTQY	TRBV6-7	12
ASSLGQNYEQY	TRBV5-5	11
ASSFDRQETQY	TRBV6-5	11
SVQTRLAGGYEQY	TRBV29-1	13
ASSHPREDRENGYT	TRBV5-1	14
ASSKRTSGEYEQY	TRBV13	13
ASSQVLAGAPAYNEQF	TRBV4-3	16
ASSFGPGQPYEQY	TRBV27	13
ASSQLVSGTQY	TRBV4-1	11
ASSLFERGYTDTQY	TRBV13	14
ASSLIGTHTEAF	TRBV5-6	12